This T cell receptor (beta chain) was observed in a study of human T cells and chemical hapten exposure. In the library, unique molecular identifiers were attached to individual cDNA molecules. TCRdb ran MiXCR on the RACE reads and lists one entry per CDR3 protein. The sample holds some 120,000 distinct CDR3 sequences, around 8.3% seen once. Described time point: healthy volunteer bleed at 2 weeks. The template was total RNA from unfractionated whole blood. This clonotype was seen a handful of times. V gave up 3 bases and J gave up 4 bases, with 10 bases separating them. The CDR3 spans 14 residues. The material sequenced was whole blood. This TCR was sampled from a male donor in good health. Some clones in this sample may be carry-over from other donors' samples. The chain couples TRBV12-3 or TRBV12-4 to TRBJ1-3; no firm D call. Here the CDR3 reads CASSFRTGGNTIYF. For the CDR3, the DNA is TGTGCCAGCAGTTTCAGGACTGGGGGAAACACCATATATTTT.